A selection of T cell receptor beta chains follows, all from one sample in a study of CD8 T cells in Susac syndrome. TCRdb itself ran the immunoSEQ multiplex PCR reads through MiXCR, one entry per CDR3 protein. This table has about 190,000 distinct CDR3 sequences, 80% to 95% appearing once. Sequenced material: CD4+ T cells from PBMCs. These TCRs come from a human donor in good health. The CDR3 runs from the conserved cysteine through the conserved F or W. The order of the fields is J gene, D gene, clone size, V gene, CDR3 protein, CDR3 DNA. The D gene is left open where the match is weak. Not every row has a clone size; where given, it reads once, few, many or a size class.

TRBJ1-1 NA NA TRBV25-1 CASSKREGTEAFF TGTGCCAGCAGTAAGCGTGAGGGGACTGAAGCTTTCTTT
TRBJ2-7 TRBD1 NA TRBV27 CASSPLGQGAREQYF TGTGCCAGCAGTCCCCTGGGACAGGGGGCACGCGAGCAGTACTTC
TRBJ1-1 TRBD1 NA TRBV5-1 CASSFRDRDTEAFF TGCGCCAGCAGCTTCCGGGACAGGGACACTGAAGCTTTCTTT
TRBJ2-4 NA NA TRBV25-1 CASSPRQGMDIQYF TGTGCCAGCAGTCCCCGGCAGGGTATGGACATTCAGTACTTC
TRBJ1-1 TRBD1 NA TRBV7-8 CASSLVWDRSRRTEAFF TGTGCCAGCAGCTTAGTGTGGGACAGGTCAAGGAGGACTGAAGCTTTCTTT
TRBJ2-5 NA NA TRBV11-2 CASMGYQETQYF TGTGCCAGCATGGGGTACCAAGAGACCCAGTACTTC
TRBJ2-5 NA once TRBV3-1 CASELWGRQETQYF TGTGCCAGCGAACTGTGGGGGCGCCAAGAGACCCAGTACTTC
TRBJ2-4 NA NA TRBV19 CASSLGTPPLGIQYF TGTGCCAGTAGTCTTGGGACTCCCCCATTGGGCATTCAGTACTTC
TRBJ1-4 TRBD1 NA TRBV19 CASSIGGQVEKLFF TGTGCCAGTAGTATCGGGGGACAGGTGGAAAAACTGTTTTTT
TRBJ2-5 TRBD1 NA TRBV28 CASSGTGTGETQYF TGTGCCAGCAGTGGCACCGGGACAGGCGAGACCCAGTACTTC
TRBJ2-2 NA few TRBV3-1 CASSPITGIVGNTGELFF TGTGCCAGCAGCCCAATCACAGGGATCGTGGGAAACACCGGGGAGCTGTTTTTT
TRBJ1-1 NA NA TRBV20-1 CSAGRGPSGKTFF TGCAGTGCTGGGCGAGGACCCAGCGGTAAGACTTTCTTT
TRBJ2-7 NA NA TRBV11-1 CASSGAGTPGGEQYF TGTGCCAGCAGCGGCGCCGGGACCCCCGGCGGCGAGCAGTACTTC
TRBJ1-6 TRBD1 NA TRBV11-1 CASSWDWGDRGIFIDSPLHF TGTGCCAGCAGCTGGGATTGGGGGGACAGGGGGATTTTTATTGATTCACCCCTCCACTTT
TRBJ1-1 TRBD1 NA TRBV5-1 CASIRGQGDTEAFF TGCGCCAGCATTAGGGGACAGGGGGACACTGAAGCTTTCTTT
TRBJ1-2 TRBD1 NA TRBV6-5 CATHRSPGQGVF TGTGCCACCCACCGATCTCCGGGACAGGGGGTCTTC
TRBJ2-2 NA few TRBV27 CASRGRTNTGELFF TGTGCCAGCAGGGGCAGGACGAACACCGGGGAGCTGTTTTTT
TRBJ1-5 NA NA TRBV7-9 CASSLVTSGNSNQPQHF TGTGCCAGCAGCTTAGTGACTTCGGGGAATAGCAATCAGCCCCAGCATTTT
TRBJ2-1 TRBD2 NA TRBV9 CASSPDGGTRTHNEQFF TGTGCCAGCAGCCCTGACGGCGGGACTAGGACCCACAATGAGCAGTTCTTC
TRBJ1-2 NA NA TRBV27 CASSAADSYGYTF TGTGCCAGCAGTGCGGCAGATTCGTATGGCTACACCTTC
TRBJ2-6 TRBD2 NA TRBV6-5 CASSYGGAGANVLTF TGTGCCAGCAGTTACGGGGGGGCTGGGGCCAACGTCCTGACTTTC
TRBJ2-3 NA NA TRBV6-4 CASSVEGTVGDTQYF TGTGCCAGCAGTGTAGAGGGCACCGTGGGAGATACGCAGTATTTT
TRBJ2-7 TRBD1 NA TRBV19 CASSFPGQASYEQYF TGTGCCAGTAGCTTCCCGGGACAGGCATCCTACGAGCAGTACTTC
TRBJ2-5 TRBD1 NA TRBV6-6 CASSPPGQGGTQYF TGTGCCAGCAGTCCCCCGGGACAGGGGGGTACCCAGTACTTC
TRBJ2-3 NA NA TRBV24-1 CATSDLGDSYTDTQYF TGTGCCACCAGTGATTTGGGGGACTCTTACACAGATACGCAGTATTTT
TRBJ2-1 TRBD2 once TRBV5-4 CASSLEASGGFNEQFF TGTGCCAGCAGCTTGGAGGCTAGCGGGGGGTTTAATGAGCAGTTCTTC
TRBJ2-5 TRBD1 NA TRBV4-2 CASSQEGQGLRETQYF TGTGCCAGCAGCCAAGAGGGACAGGGATTGCGAGAGACCCAGTACTTC
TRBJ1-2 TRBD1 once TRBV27 CASSLYGTGAPFYGYTF TGTGCCAGCAGTTTATACGGGACAGGAGCCCCCTTCTATGGCTACACCTTC
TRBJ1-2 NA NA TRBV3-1 CASSQAGFRLYGYTF TGTGCCAGCAGCCAAGCGGGATTCAGATTATATGGCTACACCTTC
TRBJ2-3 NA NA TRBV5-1 CASSLGAAGLSTDTQYF TGCGCCAGCAGCTTGGGGGCCGCGGGCCTAAGCACAGATACGCAGTATTTT
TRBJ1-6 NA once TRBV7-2 CASSPPGSRSSPLHF TGTGCCAGCAGCCCTCCGGGATCTAGGAGTTCACCCCTCCACTTT
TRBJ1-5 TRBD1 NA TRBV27 CASSPENPRTGPLGNQPQHF TGTGCCAGCAGTCCCGAAAATCCCCGGACAGGCCCACTGGGCAATCAGCCCCAGCATTTT
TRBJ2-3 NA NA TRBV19 CASRQNPTGTDTQYF TGTGCCAGTAGACAGAACCCCACTGGTACAGATACGCAGTATTTT
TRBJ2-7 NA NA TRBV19 CASSIEQGYEQYF TGTGCCAGTAGTATAGAACAGGGCTACGAGCAGTACTTC
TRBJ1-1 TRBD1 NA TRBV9 CASTQTGNEVTEAFF TGTGCCAGCACACAGACAGGGAATGAGGTCACTGAAGCTTTCTTT
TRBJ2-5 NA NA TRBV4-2 CASSQDGQGRETQYF TGTGCCAGCAGCCAAGATGGGCAGGGTCGGGAGACCCAGTACTTC
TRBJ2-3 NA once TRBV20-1 CSAGGGESPGGGDTQYF TGCAGTGCCGGGGGTGGGGAAAGTCCCGGAGGGGGGGATACGCAGTATTTT
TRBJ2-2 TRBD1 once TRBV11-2 CASSTGTGAAGELFF TGTGCCAGCAGCACCGGGACAGGGGCGGCCGGGGAGCTGTTTTTT
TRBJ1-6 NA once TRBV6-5 CASSYSVTISYNSPLHF TGTGCCAGCAGTTACTCGGTGACTATCTCCTATAATTCACCCCTCCACTTT
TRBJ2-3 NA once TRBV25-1 CASSDATGPGDTQYF TGTGCCAGCAGTGATGCAACCGGGCCCGGAGATACGCAGTATTTT
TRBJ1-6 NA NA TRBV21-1 CASSKEGRDRGESPLHF TGTGCCAGCAGCAAAGAGGGCCGGGACAGGGGCGAATCACCCCTCCACTTT
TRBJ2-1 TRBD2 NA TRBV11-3 CASSLRGGLDEQFF TGTGCCAGCAGCTTGCGGGGGGGCCTCGATGAGCAGTTCTTC